This record looks at one TCR beta chain sequence and its context. Antigen: not known. The PCR ran on 60 Vbeta and 13 Jbeta primers. Assay used: immunoSEQ multiplex PCR; TCRdb lists only in-frame clones, some missing. This sample yields around 270,000 clones, of which around 80% are seen a single time; roughly 0.31% belongs to the top ten. This record belongs to a study of cytomegalovirus exposure and HLA in healthy donors. Overall study context: Previous work identified roughly 110 million unique TCR beta sequences from about 179 million T cells. Overall study results and limits: Sequencing artifact likely explains a cluster of highly shared sequence variants. Based on reports, TCR beta sequences accurately predicted HLA-A and HLA-B alleles for most subjects.

The sequence came from a girl aged 2-10 years in good health and CMV-seronegative. Sequencing used PBMCs.

Here the CDR3 reads CASSEGSAGNQETQYF. DNA for the CDR3: TGTGCCAGTAGCGAAGGTTCCGCAGGGAACCAAGAGACCCAGTACTTC. The chain uses TRBV19 and TRBJ2-5; a possible D gene is TRBD1 (5 bases). V was pared by 6 bases and J by 0 bases, with 17 bases between. The CDR3 has 16 amino acids. CDR1 and CDR2 from the germline V gene are LNHDA and SQIVND (reference sequence). Variable domain in full (rest from reference TRBV19 and TRBJ2-5): DGGITQSPKYLFRKEGQNVTLSCEQNLNHDAMYWYRQDPGQGLRLIYYSQIVNDFQKGDIAEGYSVSREKKESFPLTVTSAQKNPTAFYLCASSEGSAGNQETQYFGPGTRLLVL.